This T cell receptor (beta chain) was captured in a study of T cells in Graves' hyperthyroidism and ophthalmopathy. The CDR3 is 13 residues long. Trimming took off 8 bases at V and 0 bases at J, with 9 bases between the two ends. Germline V gives CDR1 ENHRY, CDR2 SYGVKD. This clonotype was counted only a few times. The source material, RNA transcripts, was used to amplify TCR beta CDR3 regions. An initial round of RT-PCR targeting the TCR CDR3 relied on the HTBI primer set. Via MiXCR, TCRdb re-called the multiplex PCR reads, giving one row per CDR3 protein. The table records 500,000 to 600,000 distinct CDR3 sequences, around 17% of them present only once.

This TCR was sampled from a woman aged 18-35 years with Graves' hyperthyroidism. Sample: blood. The chain employs TRBV10-3 and TRBJ2-3; weak D call: TRBD2 (5 bases). CDR3 in amino acids: CAISRDSTDTQYF. The CDR3 nucleotides read TGTGCCATCTCTCGGGATAGCACAGATACGCAGTATTTT.